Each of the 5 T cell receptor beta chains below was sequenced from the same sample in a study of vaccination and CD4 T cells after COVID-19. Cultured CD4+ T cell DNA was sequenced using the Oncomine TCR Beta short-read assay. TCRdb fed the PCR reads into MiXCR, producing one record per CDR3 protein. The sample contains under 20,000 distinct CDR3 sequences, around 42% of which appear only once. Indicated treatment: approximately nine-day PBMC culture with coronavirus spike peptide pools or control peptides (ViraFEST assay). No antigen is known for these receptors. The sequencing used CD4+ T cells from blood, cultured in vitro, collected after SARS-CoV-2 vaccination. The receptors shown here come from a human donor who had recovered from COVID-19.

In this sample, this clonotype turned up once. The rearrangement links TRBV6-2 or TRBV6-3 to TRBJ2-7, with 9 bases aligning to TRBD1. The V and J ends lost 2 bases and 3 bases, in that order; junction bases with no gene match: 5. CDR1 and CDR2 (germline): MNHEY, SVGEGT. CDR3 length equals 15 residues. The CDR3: CASSYMGQGSYEQYF. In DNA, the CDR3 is TGTGCCAGCAGTTACATGGGACAGGGAAGCTACGAGCAGTACTTC.

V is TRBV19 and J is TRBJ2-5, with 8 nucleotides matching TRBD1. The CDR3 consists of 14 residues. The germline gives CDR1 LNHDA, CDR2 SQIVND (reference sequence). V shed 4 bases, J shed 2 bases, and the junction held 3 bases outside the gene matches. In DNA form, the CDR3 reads TGTGCCAGTAGTAAGACAGGGGATCAAGAGACCCAGTACTTC. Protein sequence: CASSKTGDQETQYF. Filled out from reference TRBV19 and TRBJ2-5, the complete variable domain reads DGGITQSPKYLFRKEGQNVTLSCEQNLNHDAMYWYRQDPGQGLRLIYYSQIVNDFQKGDIAEGYSVSREKKESFPLTVTSAQKNPTAFYLCASSKTGDQETQYFGPGTRLLVL.

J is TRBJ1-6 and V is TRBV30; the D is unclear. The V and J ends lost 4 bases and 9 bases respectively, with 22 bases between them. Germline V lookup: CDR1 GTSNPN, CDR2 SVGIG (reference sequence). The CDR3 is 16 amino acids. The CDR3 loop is CAWTPGWGGGSSPLHF. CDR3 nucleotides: TGTGCCTGGACCCCGGGCTGGGGAGGTGGTAGTTCACCCCTCCACTTT.

CDR3 sequence: CSASGQGGIMNTEAFF. The CDR3 nucleotides are TGCAGTGCTAGCGGACAGGGGGGCATCATGAACACTGAAGCTTTCTTT. V is TRBV20-1 and J is TRBJ1-1; TRBD1 matches 10 bases. The CDR3 loop spans 16 amino acids. CDR1 is DFQATT, CDR2 SNEGSKA, per germline (reference sequence). V lost 3 bases and J lost 0; bases outside the gene matches: 7.

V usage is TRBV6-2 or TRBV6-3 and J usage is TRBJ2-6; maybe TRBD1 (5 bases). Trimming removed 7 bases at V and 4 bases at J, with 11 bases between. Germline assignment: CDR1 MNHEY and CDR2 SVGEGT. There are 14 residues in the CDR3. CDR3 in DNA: TGTGCCAGCACCTCAGGGTCGGGGGCCAACGTCCTGACTTTC. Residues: CASTSGSGANVLTF.